This T cell receptor beta chain was obtained from a study of T cells in localized non-small cell lung cancer. Measured with immunoSEQ multiplex PCR; TCRdb has only the in-frame clones, and not every one. The sample records 40,000 to 65,000 clones, around 86% being singletons. As for this clone: Antigen unknown.

The CDR3 loop spans 16 amino acids. Trimming cost V 6 bases and J 2 bases, with 19 bases left between them. Germline values: CDR1 SGHVS, CDR2 FQNEAQ. Whole-study results and caveats: Clonality of T cells reached its maximum in uninvolved adjacent lung, surpassing tumor. A raised T cell density in blood coincided with lengthier overall survival. A median 57 of the top 100 tumor clones appeared in adjacent lung.

This sequence joins TRBV7-8 and TRBJ1-2; maybe TRBD1 (5 bases). The receptor comes from a female donor with stage II lung adenocarcinoma. This specimen consisted of PBMCs, obtained before any cancer treatment. The CDR3 sequence is CASRPDRDLGNYGYTF. CDR3 coding DNA: TGTGCCAGCAGGCCCGACCGGGACCTGGGGAACTATGGCTACACCTTC.